This TCR beta chain was sequenced during a study of T-cell memory formation after mild COVID-19. On the study more broadly: Clusters were largely donor specific.

This clonotype was detected only a few times. TCRdb re-derived calls from the 5' RACE reads in MiXCR, one entry per CDR3 protein. The sample lists hundreds of thousands of distinct CDR3 sequences, more than 15% seen once, with about 11% in the top ten. The germline V gene encodes CDR1 SEHNR and CDR2 FQNEAQ (reference sequence). V shed 6 bases, J shed 3 bases, and the junction held 7 bases outside the gene matches. This CDR3 region has 14 residues. The TCR was taken from an adult woman who had mild COVID-19 (a few samples of this study predate the infection). Cell type and time point are not known. The chain uses TRBV7-9 and TRBJ2-7, with 8 nucleotides matching TRBD2. The sample consisted of PBMCs or a T cell subset sorted from them (not recorded which). CDR3 residues: CASSPSGGLYEQYF. In DNA form, the CDR3 reads TGTGCCAGCAGTCCGTCGGGGGGGCTCTACGAGCAGTACTTC.